Listed below are T cell receptor beta chains from one sample, sequenced in a study of blood T cell repertoires in COVID-19. Profiled with immunoSEQ multiplex PCR; TCRdb holds only in-frame clones, not every one. The data contain 75,000 to 90,000 clones, under 90% of them seen just once; the ten biggest clones take up around 11%. The sequenced material came from peripheral blood. Every receptor here comes from a woman in her thirties or forties with active or convalescent COVID-19. CDR3s include the opening cysteine and the closing phenylalanine or tryptophan. The D gene is left open where the match is weak. A row's size may be missing; if present it is once, few, many or a size class.

clone size,D gene,V gene,J gene,CDR3 DNA,CDR3 protein
-,-,TRBV11-2,TRBJ2-7,TGTGCCAGCAGCTTAGTTCCTTTCGGGTACGAGCAGTACTTC,CASSLVPFGYEQYF
-,-,TRBV4-2,TRBJ2-2,TGTGCCAGCAGCCAAGATAGTCGTCCCGGGGAGCTGTTTTTT,CASSQDSRPGELFF
-,-,TRBV6-5,TRBJ1-2,TGTGCCAGCAGCCACAACACAGGCTATGGCTACACCTTC,CASSHNTGYGYTF
-,-,TRBV2,TRBJ2-1,TGTGCCAGCAGTTTTTCGGACAATGAGCAGTTCTTC,CASSFSDNEQFF
-,-,TRBV4-3,TRBJ2-1,TGCGCCAGCAGCCAAGATAACGGGATTAGGGAGCAGTTCTTC,CASSQDNGIREQFF
-,-,TRBV7-9,TRBJ1-3,TGTGCCAGCAGCTTAGCCCGAGACAGCTCTGGAAACACCATATATTTT,CASSLARDSSGNTIYF
-,TRBD1,TRBV6-5,TRBJ2-3,TGTGCCAGCAGTTCAGGGGGAGGCACAGATACGCAGTATTTT,CASSSGGGTDTQYF
-,TRBD2,TRBV4-3,TRBJ2-3,TGCGCCAGCAGCTCACGGGTCACGATTAGCGGGGGGGCCGCAGATACGCAGTATTTT,CASSSRVTISGGAADTQYF
-,TRBD1,TRBV28,TRBJ2-7,TGTGCCAGCAGTCCTTCAGCCTTGACCCGGGACAGGAGAAAGGAGCAGTACTTC,CASSPSALTRDRRKEQYF
-,TRBD2,TRBV19,TRBJ2-3,TGTGCCAGTAGTATAGATCAGAGGACTAGACAGCCCACAGATACGCAGTATTTT,CASSIDQRTRQPTDTQYF
-,-,TRBV7-3,TRBJ1-6,TGTGCCAGCAGCTTAACGTCAAATTCACCCCTCCACTTT,CASSLTSNSPLHF
-,TRBD1,TRBV29-1,TRBJ1-5,TGCAGCGTTGAAAGGGACAGGGCGTTGGATCAGCCCCAGCATTTT,CSVERDRALDQPQHF
-,TRBD1,TRBV18,TRBJ2-1,TGTGCCAGCTCACCTACAGGGGGCTCCGAGCAGTTCTTC,CASSPTGGSEQFF
-,TRBD2,TRBV6-6,TRBJ2-4,TGTGCCAGCAGTTTGGGACTAGATCCGCACATTCAGTACTTC,CASSLGLDPHIQYF
-,TRBD2,TRBV3-1/TRBV3-2,TRBJ2-3,TGTGCCAGCAGCATTGGACTAGCGGGAGGGTCAGATACGCAGTATTTT,CASSIGLAGGSDTQYF
-,-,TRBV12-3/TRBV12-4,TRBJ1-2,TGTGCCAGCAGTTTCACGCGTGACTATGGCTACACCTTC,CASSFTRDYGYTF
once,-,TRBV7-8,TRBJ1-6,TGTGCCAGCAAATATAGCTCCGATTCACCCCTCCACTTT,CASKYSSDSPLHF
-,TRBD2,TRBV28,TRBJ2-2,TGTGCCAGCAGCTCGTCTCTAGCGGGAGCCGGGGAGCTGTTTTTT,CASSSSLAGAGELFF
-,TRBD2,TRBV24-1,TRBJ2-2,TGTGCCACCAGCGAAAGCGGGGGGGACACCGGGGAGCTGTTTTTT,CATSESGGDTGELFF
-,TRBD2,TRBV18,TRBJ2-3,TGTGCCAGCTCACAAGCGGGAGGCCCCCTACGCACAGATACGCAGTATTTT,CASSQAGGPLRTDTQYF
-,TRBD2,TRBV6-5,TRBJ2-7,TGTGCCAGCAGTCCTCTAACTAGCGGGAGCGAGCAGTACTTC,CASSPLTSGSEQYF
-,TRBD1,TRBV27,TRBJ1-4,TGTGCCAGCAGTACGGGACAGGGGGAAGAAAAACTGTTTTTT,CASSTGQGEEKLFF
-,TRBD1,TRBV6-5,TRBJ1-6,TGTGCCAGCAGCAGGACAGGGAATAATTCACCCCTCCACTTT,CASSRTGNNSPLHF
-,TRBD2,TRBV19,TRBJ2-3,TGTGCCAGTAGTATATGGCTAGCGGGACCCACAGATACGCAGTATTTT,CASSIWLAGPTDTQYF
-,TRBD2,TRBV7-9,TRBJ2-2,TGTGCCAGCAGCCCATTTCACCGCGGGGGGCAGTTGAACACCGGGGAGCTGTTTTTT,CASSPFHRGGQLNTGELFF
-,-,TRBV5-1,TRBJ2-5,TGCGCCAGCAGCTTGACCTCCAGCCAAGAGACCCAGTACTTC,CASSLTSSQETQYF
-,-,TRBV7-2,TRBJ2-1,TGTGCCAGCAGCGAGCGGGCTAGCGTCAATGAGCAGTTCTTC,CASSERASVNEQFF
-,-,TRBV5-4,TRBJ1-4,TGTGCCAGCAGCTCACAGGGAGTTAATGAAAAACTGTTTTTT,CASSSQGVNEKLFF
-,-,TRBV28,TRBJ1-1,TGTGCCAGCAGTCCGCATAGGGCAACAGGGAACACTGAAGCTTTCTTT,CASSPHRATGNTEAFF
-,-,TRBV6-1,TRBJ1-2,TGTGCCAGCAGTGAAGCGCTTCAGGGGTCCTATGGCTACACCTTC,CASSEALQGSYGYTF
-,TRBD2,TRBV5-8,TRBJ2-3,TGTGCCAGCAGCCGGGGACTAGCGGCAGATACGCAGTATTTT,CASSRGLAADTQYF
-,TRBD2,TRBV27,TRBJ2-7,TGTGCCAGCAGTTCAACGGGGGGGGAGCAGTACTTC,CASSSTGGEQYF
-,TRBD2,TRBV4-3,TRBJ2-3,TGCGCCAGCAGCCACCGTCGGCGGGGGGGTACAGATACGCAGTATTTT,CASSHRRRGGTDTQYF
-,TRBD1,TRBV7-8,TRBJ2-3,TGTGCCAGCAGCCTACGGGGACAGGGCAGCACAGATACGCAGTATTTT,CASSLRGQGSTDTQYF
-,-,TRBV18,TRBJ1-5,TGTGCCAGCTCACCACAGGGGGATCAGCCCCAGCATTTT,CASSPQGDQPQHF
-,-,TRBV6-4,TRBJ2-5,TGTGCCAGCACCCGACATCGGTGGTCGCCCCAAGAGACCCAGTACTTC,CASTRHRWSPQETQYF
-,-,TRBV29-1,TRBJ2-4,TGCAGCGTTGAAAGCCCAGCGGGTCTTCAGTACTTC,CSVESPAGLQYF
-,TRBD1,TRBV29-1,TRBJ1-4,TGCAGCGTTGGTGGACAGGGTGCAACTAATGAAAAACTGTTTTTT,CSVGGQGATNEKLFF
once,TRBD2,TRBV19,TRBJ2-2,TGTGCCAGTAGTATCTCCCTAGCGGGGTACACCGGGGAGCTGTTTTTT,CASSISLAGYTGELFF
-,-,TRBV27,TRBJ2-1,TGTGCCAGCAGTTTACGACAGAACAATGAGCAGTTCTTC,CASSLRQNNEQFF
-,-,TRBV28,TRBJ2-5,TGTGCCAGCAGTTTGGGAAACCTCAGGGTAGTAGAGACCCAGTACTTC,CASSLGNLRVVETQYF
-,TRBD2,TRBV6-5,TRBJ2-1,TGTGCCAGCAAAACTAGCGGGCCTTACAATGAGCAGTTCTTC,CASKTSGPYNEQFF
-,TRBD1,TRBV19,TRBJ1-2,TGTGCCAGTAGTATGGGGGGACAGGGGCCCTCACTCTACACCTTC,CASSMGGQGPSLYTF
-,-,TRBV7-3,TRBJ2-1,TGTGCCAGCAGCTTTGTCGGGGGAGGCAATGAGCAGTTCTTC,CASSFVGGGNEQFF
-,-,TRBV24-1,TRBJ2-7,TGTGCCACCAGTGATCCAAGGGGGGGAGGATACGAGCAGTACTTC,CATSDPRGGGYEQYF
-,-,TRBV11-3,TRBJ2-2,TGTGCCAGCAGCTTAGACAGGGCGAACACCGGGGAGCTGTTTTTT,CASSLDRANTGELFF